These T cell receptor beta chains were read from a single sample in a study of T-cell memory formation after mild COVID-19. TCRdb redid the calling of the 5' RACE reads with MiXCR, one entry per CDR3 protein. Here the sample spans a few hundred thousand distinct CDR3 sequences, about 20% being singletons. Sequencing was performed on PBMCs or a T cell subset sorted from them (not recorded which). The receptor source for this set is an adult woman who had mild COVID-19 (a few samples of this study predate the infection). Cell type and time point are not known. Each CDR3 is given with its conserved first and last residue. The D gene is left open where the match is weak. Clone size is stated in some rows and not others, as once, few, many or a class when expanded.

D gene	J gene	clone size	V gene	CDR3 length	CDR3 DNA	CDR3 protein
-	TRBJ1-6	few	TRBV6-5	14	TGTGCCAGCAGTTACGGGCCTTATAATTCACCCCTCCACTTT	CASSYGPYNSPLHF
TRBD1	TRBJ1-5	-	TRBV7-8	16	TGTGCCAGCACCGAAAGTCAGGGGGTCTTTGGTCGTCCCCAGCATTTT	CASTESQGVFGRPQHF
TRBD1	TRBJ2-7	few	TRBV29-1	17	TGCAGCGTTGTAGTCGAGACAGGGGACCCTTGGGCCTACGAGCAGTACTTC	CSVVVETGDPWAYEQYF
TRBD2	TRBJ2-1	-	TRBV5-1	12	TGCGCCAGCAGCCTCGGACTAGCGGGAGAGTTCTTC	CASSLGLAGEFF
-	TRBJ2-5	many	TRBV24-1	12	TGTGCCACCAGTGATCCGGGAGAGACCCAGTACTTC	CATSDPGETQYF
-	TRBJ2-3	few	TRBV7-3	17	TGTGCCAGCAGTCGTAAAATAGCGTTGGAGAGCACAGATACGCAGTATTTT	CASSRKIALESTDTQYF
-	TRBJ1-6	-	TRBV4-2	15	TGTGCCAGCAGCCAACCCGAGGACGGTAATTCACCCCTCCACTTT	CASSQPEDGNSPLHF
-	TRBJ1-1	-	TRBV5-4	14	TGTGCCAGCAGCCTAGAAGCCAGTGGGACTGAAGCTTTCTTT	CASSLEASGTEAFF
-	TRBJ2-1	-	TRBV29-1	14	TGCAGCGTTGAAGGGGCAAACTCCTACAATGAGCAGTTCTTC	CSVEGANSYNEQFF
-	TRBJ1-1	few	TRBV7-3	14	TGTGCCAGCAGCTTGGGAGGGGAAGGGGCTGAAGCTTTCTTT	CASSLGGEGAEAFF
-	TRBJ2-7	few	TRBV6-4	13	TGTGCCAGCAGTGCCCGACGGGGTGGAGAGCAGTACTTC	CASSARRGGEQYF
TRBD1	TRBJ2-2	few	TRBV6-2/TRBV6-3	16	TGTGCCAGCAGTTACCTCAGGGGGCCGGGCACCGGGGAGCTGTTTTTT	CASSYLRGPGTGELFF
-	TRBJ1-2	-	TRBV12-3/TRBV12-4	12	TGTGCCAGCCCGGGACCGAACTATGGCTACACCTTC	CASPGPNYGYTF
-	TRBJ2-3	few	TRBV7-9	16	TGTGCCAGCAGCTTACTTCCCGGGACTAGCACAGATACGCAGTATTTT	CASSLLPGTSTDTQYF
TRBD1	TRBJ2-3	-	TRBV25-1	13	TGTGCCAGTGCCCAGGGGGCGGAAGATACGCAGTATTTT	CASAQGAEDTQYF
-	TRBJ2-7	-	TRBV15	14	TGTGCCACCAGCAGAGATAAAGGGTTTGGCGAGCAGTACTTC	CATSRDKGFGEQYF
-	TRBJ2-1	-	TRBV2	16	TGTGCCAGCAGTGAAGTTAGGGAATCCAGGTACAATGAGCAGTTCTTC	CASSEVRESRYNEQFF